This T cell receptor beta chain was obtained from a study of shared clonotypes between healthy human individuals. Points from the study as a whole: Generation probabilities were higher for clonotypes shared across all four sorted-subset donors than for unshared ones.

As concerns this clone: No antigen is known for it.

V was clipped by 7 bases and J by 3 bases; unmatched bases: 3. Germline V gene sequence: CDR1 SQVTM, CDR2 ANQGSEA. CDR3 length: 12 residues. The table came from immunoSEQ multiplex PCR; TCRdb's copy has only in-frame clones and leaves some out. The sample lists around 1.1 million clones; around three quarters were seen once. Sample: memory CD4+ T cells from PBMCs. Subset meaning: CD45RA-negative fraction. This TCR came from a man younger than 35 in good health. Some clones in this sample may be carry-over from other donors' samples. The chain couples TRBV29-1 to TRBJ1-5, with 7 nucleotides matching TRBD1. The CDR3 loop reads CSAQGYNQPQHF. The DNA for the CDR3 is TGCAGCGCACAGGGGTACAATCAGCCCCAGCATTTT.